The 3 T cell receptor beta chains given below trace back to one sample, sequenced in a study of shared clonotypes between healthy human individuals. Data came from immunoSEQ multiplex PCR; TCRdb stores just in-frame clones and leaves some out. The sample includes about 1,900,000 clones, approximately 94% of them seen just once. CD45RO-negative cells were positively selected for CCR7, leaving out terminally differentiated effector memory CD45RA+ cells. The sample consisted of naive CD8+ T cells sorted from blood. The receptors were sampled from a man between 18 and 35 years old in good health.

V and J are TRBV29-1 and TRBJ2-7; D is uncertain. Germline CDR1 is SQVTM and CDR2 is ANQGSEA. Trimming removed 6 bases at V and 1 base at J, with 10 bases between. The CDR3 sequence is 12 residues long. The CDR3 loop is CSVDDGSYEQYF. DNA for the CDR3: TGCAGCGTCGACGACGGTTCCTACGAGCAGTACTTC.

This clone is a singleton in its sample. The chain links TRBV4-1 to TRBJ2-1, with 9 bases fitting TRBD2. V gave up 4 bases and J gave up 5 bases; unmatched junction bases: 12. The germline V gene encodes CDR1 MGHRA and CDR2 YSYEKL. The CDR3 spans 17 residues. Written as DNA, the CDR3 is TGCGCCAGCAGCCCCGGAAGGTCGCTAGCGGGGCACAATGAGCAGTTCTTC. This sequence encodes CASSPGRSLAGHNEQFF.

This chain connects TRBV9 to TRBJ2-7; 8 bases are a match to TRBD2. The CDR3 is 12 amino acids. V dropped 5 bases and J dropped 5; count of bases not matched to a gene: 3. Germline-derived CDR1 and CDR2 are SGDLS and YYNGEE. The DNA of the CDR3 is TGTGCCAGCAGAGGTAGCGGGAACGAGCAGTACTTC. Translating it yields CASRGSGNEQYF.